The 5 T cell receptor beta chains given below trace back to one sample, sequenced in a study of regulatory T cells in long-lasting Graves disease. The sample's time point: newly diagnosed GD, antithyroid drugs for less than 3 months. Making the TCR library involved RNA that had been extracted from PBMCs. Libraries of TCR beta came from iRepertoire HTBI primers plus Arm-PCR of CDR3 regions. TCRdb independently ran MiXCR on the multiplex PCR reads; one entry per CDR3 protein. The data show about 620,000 distinct CDR3 sequences, about 15% seen once. The sample was also linked to a second study, of T cells in Graves' hyperthyroidism and ophthalmopathy.

The sample consisted of peripheral blood mononuclear cells (PBMCs), taken at new diagnosis, from a patient treated with antithyroid drugs. Receptors originate from a woman aged 25 to 39 with Graves disease.

There are a few counts of this clonotype. The chain employs TRBV20-1 and TRBJ1-5; D is perhaps TRBD1 (5 bases). V was pared by 6 bases and J by 0 bases, with 15 bases between. The V gene's germline CDR1 is DFQATT and CDR2 SNEGSKA (reference sequence). This CDR3 has 15 residues. The chain's CDR3 is CSATPQGSSNQPQHF. CDR3 nucleotides: TGCAGTGCGACACCCCAGGGTTCTAGCAATCAGCCCCAGCATTTT.

This clonotype was seen ten or more times. V and J are TRBV7-2 and TRBJ1-5; D is undetermined. The CDR3 contains 13 residues. V dropped 2 bases and J dropped 6 bases, with 8 bases sitting between them. Germline loops: CDR1 SGHTA, CDR2 FQGNSA. CDR3: CASSLMDGQPQHF. The CDR3 DNA reads as TGTGCCAGCAGCTTAATGGACGGTCAGCCCCAGCATTTT.

This clonotype was counted ten times or more. For the CDR3, the DNA is TGTGCCAGCAGCTTACAGGGTCTGCCGGGAGAAAAACTGTTTTTT. This gives the protein CASSLQGLPGEKLFF. The chain uses TRBV7-9 and TRBJ1-4, with D possibly being TRBD1 (5 bases). V lost 2 bases and J 8 bases, leaving 15 bases between the germline ends. CDR3 length: 15 amino acids. Germline-derived CDR1 and CDR2 are SEHNR and FQNEAQ (reference sequence).

This rearrangement joins TRBV18 to TRBJ1-2; D is unresolved. CDR3 length: 18 amino acids. Trimming removed 0 bases at V and 7 bases at J, with 24 bases between. Germline V gene lookup returns CDR1 KGHSH and CDR2 LQKENI. The CDR3 region has the DNA TGTGCCAGCTCACCACCTGCCGGATCGGACGGGAACCAAATTGGCTACACCTTC. Translated: CASSPPAGSDGNQIGYTF.

This clonotype has a count of ten or more. V and J are TRBV11-2 and TRBJ2-7; D may be TRBD1 (6 bases). Germline lookup yields CDR1 SGHAT and CDR2 FQNNGV. The CDR3 spans 14 residues. V dropped 7 bases and J dropped 0 bases, with 13 bases sitting between them. Written as DNA, the CDR3 is TGTGCCAGCATGCTGACAGGTGCCTCCTACGAGCAGTACTTC. Translation gives CASMLTGASYEQYF.